This T cell receptor beta chain was sequenced during a study of blood T cell repertoires in COVID-19. About the study: Donors in the United States, Italy and Spain gave samples during acute or convalescent COVID-19.

Original processing notes: The authors estimated nucleated cell counts from reference gene primer amplification. Only in-frame clones appear in the TCRdb table, and some are missing; sequencing was by immunoSEQ multiplex PCR. V and J calls and clone size are as listed in that table; D and trimming were resolved from the DNA. The sample includes about 43,000 clones, 87% seen only once; the top ten take over 4%. V lost 4 bases and J lost 5, with 12 bases in between. The CDR3 contains 14 residues. Germline CDR1 reads KGHSY; CDR2 reads FQNENV. The clonotype was recovered from a human donor in a cohort sampled during active COVID-19. The J gene is TRBJ2-1, the V gene TRBV16; the D gene is possibly TRBD2 (5 bases). Sequenced sample: peripheral blood. In DNA form, the CDR3 reads TGTGCCAGCAGCCCCCCGGGGATTGACAATGAGCAGTTCTTC. As protein: CASSPPGIDNEQFF.